The text below deals with one TCR beta chain. The sample originates from a study of shared clonotypes between healthy human individuals. Across the study: Three CD4 naive, three CD4 memory, two CD8 naive and one CD8 memory plate were used per donor.

Original processing methods: ImmunoSEQ output held junction-only sequences without quality scores, so filtering differed. TCRdb's table, derived via immunoSEQ multiplex PCR, lists solely in-frame clones and lacks some. That table gives V, J and clone size, and the DNA gave D and trimming. The table has nearly 1,000,000 clones, over 75% seen once. CDR3 length: 16 amino acids. In germline, CDR1 is MDHEN, CDR2 SYDVKM. V dropped 4 bases and J dropped 4 bases, with 19 bases sitting between them. The gene calls are TRBV28 and TRBJ1-2; D remains unclear. Sequencing was done on a sample of memory CD4+ T cells sorted from blood. Subset denoted: CD45RA-negative fraction. The clonotype originates from a man aged 18 to 35 in good health. In nucleotides, the CDR3 is TGTGCCAGCAGTTCCCCAAGAGAAGGGATCATCTATGGCTACACCTTC. This translates into CASSSPREGIIYGYTF.